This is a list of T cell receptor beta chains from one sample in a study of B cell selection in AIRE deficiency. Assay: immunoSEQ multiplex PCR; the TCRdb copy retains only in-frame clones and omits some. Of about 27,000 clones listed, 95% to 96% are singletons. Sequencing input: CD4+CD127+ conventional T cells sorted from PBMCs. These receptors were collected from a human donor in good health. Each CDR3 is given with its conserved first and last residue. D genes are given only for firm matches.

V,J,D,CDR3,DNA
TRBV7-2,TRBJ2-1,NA,CASSSGPGGEQFF,TGTGCCAGCAGCTCCGGACCTGGGGGTGAGCAGTTCTTC
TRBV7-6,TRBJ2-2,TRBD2,CASSPRGLAGGQNTGELFF,TGTGCCAGCAGCCCCAGGGGACTAGCGGGAGGGCAGAACACCGGGGAGCTGTTTTTT
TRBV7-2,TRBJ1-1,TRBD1,CASSLAARTGWNTEAFF,TGTGCCAGCAGCTTAGCAGCTAGGACAGGGTGGAACACTGAAGCTTTCTTT
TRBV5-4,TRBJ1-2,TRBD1,CASSSQGQGIYGYTF,TGTGCCAGCAGCAGCCAGGGACAGGGAATCTATGGCTACACCTTC
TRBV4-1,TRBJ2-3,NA,CASSPVPTSTDTQYF,TGCGCCAGCAGCCCGGTCCCGACCAGCACAGATACGCAGTATTTT
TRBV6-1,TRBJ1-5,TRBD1,CASSETGEGSQHF,TGTGCCAGCAGTGAGACAGGGGAAGGGTCCCAGCATTTT
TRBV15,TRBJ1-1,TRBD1,CATSSRDRGRQWNTEAFF,TGTGCCACCAGCAGCCGGGACAGGGGGCGCCAATGGAACACTGAAGCTTTCTTT
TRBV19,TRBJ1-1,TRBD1,CATAGQGYTEAFF,TGTGCCACCGCGGGACAGGGGTACACTGAAGCTTTCTTT
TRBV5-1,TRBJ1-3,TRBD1,CASSSGQGDGNTIYF,TGCGCCAGCAGCTCGGGACAGGGGGACGGAAACACCATATATTTT
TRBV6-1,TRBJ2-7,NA,CASSVSVQSVEQYF,TGTGCCAGCAGTGTGTCAGTTCAATCGGTCGAGCAGTACTTC